A selection of T cell receptor beta chains follows, all from one sample in a study of glioma-infiltrating T cells after dendritic cell vaccination. TCRdb keeps only in-frame clones here, not all; method: immunoSEQ multiplex PCR. The repertoire holds around 90,000 clones, with roughly 83% as singletons. Sequenced material: blood, taken before dendritic cell vaccination. The receptor source for this set is a human donor with glioblastoma. Each CDR3 is given without its conserved first and last residue.

TRBV9	TRBJ1-2	ASSPISWDRVLLGYT
TRBV5-8	TRBJ1-2	ASSFRGQDGYT
TRBV6-1	TRBJ1-4	ASSVRTEKLF
TRBV21-1	TRBJ2-7	ASSKERKRERVSYEQY
TRBV5-1	TRBJ2-5	ASSLDGLAGGVETQY
TRBV10-2	TRBJ2-7	ASSESGLAAYEQY
TRBV6-1	TRBJ1-2	ASSERGGGYT
TRBV4-2	TRBJ2-1	ASSQEIGASDEQF
TRBV4-1	TRBJ1-1	ASSLWGGENTEAF
TRBV5-1	TRBJ2-1	ASSLSGEHEQF
TRBV23-1	TRBJ2-7	ASSFQGRPYEQY
TRBV28	TRBJ2-7	ASSIAGASASYEQY
TRBV30	TRBJ2-3	AWNPGQDTQY
TRBV5-1	TRBJ2-3	ASSLVAADTQY
TRBV6-1	TRBJ1-5	ASTSGQGLNQPQH
TRBV5-1	TRBJ1-1	ASSRQGENTEAF
TRBV5-1	TRBJ1-1	ASSHYRQGEAEAF
TRBV19	TRBJ1-5	ASSIGEGRSDQPQH
TRBV5-1	TRBJ1-1	ASSLDGRGEAEAF
TRBV9	TRBJ1-3	ASSVGTDISGNTIY
TRBV6-1	TRBJ1-5	ASSEATGLGQPQH
TRBV28	TRBJ2-1	ASSTGGSPYNEQF
TRBV2	TRBJ2-7	ASSETGRDYEQY